These 3 T cell receptor beta chains were all obtained from the same sample, sequenced in a study of tumor-infiltrating lymphocytes in primary liver carcinoma. Unsorted whole blood supplied the RNA, and germline DNA was extracted too. The authors made TCR beta cDNA from around 500 ng total RNA with a constant-region primer. Three nested multiplex PCR rounds, a slightly modified ARM-PCR, produced the libraries for TCR beta. TRBV1-TRBV30 forward primers paired with a C-beta reverse primer drove the first two PCR rounds, about 10 cycles each. TCRdb analysed the multiplex PCR reads with MiXCR anew, one entry per CDR3 protein. The sample gives 180,000 or so distinct CDR3 sequences, approximately 60% of which show up once; 72% is in the top ten. The sequencing input was peripheral blood. The receptors here all came from a man aged 35 to 55 with primary liver carcinoma and hepatitis B virus infection.

This clonotype was seen a handful of times. A single base separates this from a much larger clone, so it may be a read error. The chain employs TRBV11-2 and TRBJ2-1, with 15 positions matching TRBD2. CDR1 and CDR2 (germline): SGHAT, FQNNGV. V gave up 1 base and J gave up 4 bases; unmatched junction bases: 11. The CDR3 covers 20 residues. The CDR3 region has the DNA TGTGCCAGCAGCTTAGTCGCCGGACTAGCGGGAGGGCGGAATTACAATGAGCAGTTCTTC. Encoded protein: CASSLVAGLAGGRNYNEQFF.

This clonotype was seen ten or more times. The rearrangement links TRBV29-1 to TRBJ2-3; 12 bases line up with TRBD2. With 8 bases clipped from V and 4 bases from J, the junction kept 4 bases outside the gene matches. This CDR3 region has 13 residues. Germline values: CDR1 SQVTM, CDR2 ANQGSEA. This chain's CDR3 is CSSSGRGSDTQYF. CDR3 DNA: TGCAGCTCTAGCGGGAGGGGATCAGATACGCAGTATTTT.

This clonotype was recorded a few times. The V gene is TRBV12-3 or TRBV12-4, the J gene TRBJ1-4; D unclear. Trimming shortened V by 6 bases and J by 3 bases, and 8 bases separated the two germline ends. The CDR3 length is 13 residues. This CDR3 is CASREDANEKLFF. For the CDR3, the DNA is TGTGCCAGCAGGGAGGATGCTAATGAAAAACTGTTTTTT.